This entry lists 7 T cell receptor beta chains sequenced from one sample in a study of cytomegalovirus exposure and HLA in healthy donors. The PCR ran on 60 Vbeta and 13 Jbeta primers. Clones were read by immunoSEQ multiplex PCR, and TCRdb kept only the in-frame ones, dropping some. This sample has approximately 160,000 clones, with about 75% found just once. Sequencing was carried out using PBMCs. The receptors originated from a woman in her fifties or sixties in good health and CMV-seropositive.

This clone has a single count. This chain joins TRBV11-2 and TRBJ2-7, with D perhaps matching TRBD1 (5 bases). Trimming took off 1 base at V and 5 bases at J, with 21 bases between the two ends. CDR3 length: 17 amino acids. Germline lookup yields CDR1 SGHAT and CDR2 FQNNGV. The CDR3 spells CASSLAPLRQGRNEQYF. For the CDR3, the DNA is TGTGCCAGCAGCTTAGCTCCCCTCCGGCAGGGCAGGAACGAGCAGTACTTC.

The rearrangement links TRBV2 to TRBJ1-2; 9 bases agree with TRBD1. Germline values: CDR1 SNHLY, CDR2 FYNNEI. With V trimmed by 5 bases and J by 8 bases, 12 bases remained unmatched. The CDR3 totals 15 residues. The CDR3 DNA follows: TGTGCCAGCAGTTATTTAGGACAGGGGACGGGCGGCTACACCTTC. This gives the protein CASSYLGQGTGGYTF.

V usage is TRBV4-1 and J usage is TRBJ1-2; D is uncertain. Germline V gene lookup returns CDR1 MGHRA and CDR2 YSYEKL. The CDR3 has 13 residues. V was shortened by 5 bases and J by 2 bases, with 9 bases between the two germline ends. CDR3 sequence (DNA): TGCGCCAGCAGCTACGACGGGAACTATGGCTACACCTTC. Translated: CASSYDGNYGYTF.

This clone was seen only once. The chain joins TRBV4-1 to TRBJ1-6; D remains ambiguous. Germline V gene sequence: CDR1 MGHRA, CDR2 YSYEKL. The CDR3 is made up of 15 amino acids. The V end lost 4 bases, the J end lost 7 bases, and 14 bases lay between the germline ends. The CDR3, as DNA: TGCGCCAGCAGCCCCTGGACTGAAACCAATTCACCCCTCCACTTT. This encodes CASSPWTETNSPLHF.

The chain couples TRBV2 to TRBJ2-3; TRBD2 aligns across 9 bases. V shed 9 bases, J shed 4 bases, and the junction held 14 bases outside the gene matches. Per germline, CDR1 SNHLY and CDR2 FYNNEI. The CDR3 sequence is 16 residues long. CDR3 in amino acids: CARTSGPERGADTQYF. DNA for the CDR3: TGTGCCAGAACCTCAGGCCCGGAGCGGGGGGCAGATACGCAGTATTTT.

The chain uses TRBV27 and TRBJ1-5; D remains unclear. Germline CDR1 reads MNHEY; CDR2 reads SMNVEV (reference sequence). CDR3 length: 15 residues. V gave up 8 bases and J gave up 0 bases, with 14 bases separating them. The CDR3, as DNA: TGTGCCAGCCGAAGGCGGTCGGATAGCAATCAGCCCCAGCATTTT. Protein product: CASRRRSDSNQPQHF.

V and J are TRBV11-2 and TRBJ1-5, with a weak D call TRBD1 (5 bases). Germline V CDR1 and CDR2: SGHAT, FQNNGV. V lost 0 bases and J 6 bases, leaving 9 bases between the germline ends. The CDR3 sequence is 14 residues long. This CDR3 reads CASSLDLGAQPQHF. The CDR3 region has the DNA TGTGCCAGCAGCTTAGATCTTGGGGCTCAGCCCCAGCATTTT.